This is a list of T cell receptor beta chains from one sample in a study of blood T cell repertoires in COVID-19. TCRdb's table, derived via immunoSEQ multiplex PCR, lists solely in-frame clones and lacks some. The sample lists about 320,000 clones, around 83% occurring once. The source material was peripheral blood. The receptors derive from a woman aged 45 to 65 with acute or convalescent COVID-19. The CDR3 runs from the conserved cysteine through the conserved F or W. D genes are given only for firm matches. For some rows the clone size is stated as once, few or many, or as a class when expanded; others skip it.

V gene,J gene,clone size,D gene,CDR3 protein,CDR3 DNA
TRBV30,TRBJ1-4,.,.,CAWSVGRNEKLFF,TGTGCCTGGAGTGTAGGCAGGAATGAAAAACTGTTTTTT
TRBV7-2,TRBJ1-2,.,.,CASSPGGANYGYTF,TGTGCCAGCAGTCCTGGGGGGGCTAACTATGGCTACACCTTC
TRBV19,TRBJ1-5,few,TRBD1,CASIGRGDRGANQPQHF,TGTGCCAGTATTGGAAGGGGGGACAGGGGTGCAAATCAGCCCCAGCATTTT
TRBV7-8,TRBJ2-2,.,TRBD2,CASILGTSGETTGELFF,TGTGCCAGCATCCTAGGGACTAGCGGGGAAACAACCGGGGAGCTGTTTTTT
TRBV24-1,TRBJ1-2,.,.,CAKQRTAYYGYTF,TGTGCCAAGCAAAGGACAGCTTACTATGGCTACACCTTC
TRBV18,TRBJ1-2,.,TRBD1,CASSPPVGQGANYGYTF,TGTGCCAGCTCACCACCGGTCGGGCAGGGGGCAAACTATGGCTACACCTTC
TRBV27,TRBJ1-1,.,.,CASSLYSGVGTEAFF,TGTGCCAGCAGTTTATACTCCGGGGTAGGCACTGAAGCTTTCTTT
TRBV19,TRBJ1-2,.,TRBD1,CASRTDRNYGYTF,TGTGCCAGTAGAACGGACAGGAACTATGGCTACACCTTC
TRBV3-1/TRBV3-2,TRBJ2-1,.,TRBD2,CASTQGLTSGGPGEQFF,TGTGCCAGCACCCAAGGGTTGACTAGCGGGGGACCGGGTGAGCAGTTCTTC
TRBV7-9,TRBJ1-1,.,.,CASSPTDYQNTEAFF,TGTGCCAGCAGCCCTACAGATTACCAGAACACTGAAGCTTTCTTT
TRBV20-1,TRBJ2-3,.,.,CSARVSDTQYF,TGCAGTGCTAGAGTAAGCGATACGCAGTATTTT
TRBV29-1,TRBJ1-1,.,.,CSVERGTNTEAFF,TGCAGCGTTGAAAGGGGTACGAACACTGAAGCTTTCTTT
TRBV19,TRBJ1-6,.,.,CASSRDSSSYNSPLHF,TGTGCCAGTAGTAGGGACTCGAGCTCCTATAATTCACCCCTCCACTTT
TRBV6-2/TRBV6-3,TRBJ1-2,.,.,CASSYSAGDYGYTF,TGTGCCAGCAGTTACTCAGCAGGGGACTATGGCTACACCTTC
TRBV7-6,TRBJ2-1,.,.,CASSLNTHEQFF,TGTGCCAGCAGCTTAAACACACATGAGCAGTTCTTC
TRBV4-1,TRBJ2-5,.,.,CASSQERDSYEETQYF,TGCGCCAGCAGCCAAGAGCGGGACAGTTATGAAGAGACCCAGTACTTC
TRBV7-2,TRBJ2-3,.,TRBD2,CASSLVGSGGTDTQYF,TGTGCCAGCAGCTTAGTAGGTAGCGGGGGTACAGATACGCAGTATTTT
TRBV3-1/TRBV3-2,TRBJ1-2,.,.,CASSLPGGYGYTF,TGTGCCAGCAGCCTGCCGGGGGGCTATGGCTACACCTTC
TRBV19,TRBJ2-5,.,.,CASSIRGFQETQYF,TGTGCCAGTAGTATCCGGGGGTTCCAAGAGACCCAGTACTTC
TRBV5-1,TRBJ2-1,.,TRBD2,CASSLGGLANEQFF,TGCGCCAGCAGCTTGGGAGGACTAGCGAATGAGCAGTTCTTC
TRBV19,TRBJ1-2,.,.,CASSPGAGGGYGYTF,TGTGCCAGTAGCCCCGGGGCGGGGGGGGGCTATGGCTACACCTTC
TRBV5-1,TRBJ2-2,.,TRBD2,CASSKLAGVNTGELFF,TGCGCCAGCAGTAAACTAGCGGGGGTTAACACCGGGGAGCTGTTTTTT
TRBV18,TRBJ1-2,.,.,CASSRENRDYGYTF,TGTGCCAGCTCCAGGGAAAACAGGGACTATGGCTACACCTTC
TRBV4-1,TRBJ2-3,.,TRBD2,CASRLTLAGAEDTQYF,TGCGCCAGCAGGCTAACACTAGCGGGGGCGGAGGATACGCAGTATTTT
TRBV10-3,TRBJ2-3,.,TRBD2,CAISGSPGLAGADTQYF,TGTGCCATCAGTGGATCTCCGGGACTAGCGGGAGCAGATACGCAGTATTTT
TRBV19,TRBJ1-3,.,TRBD1,CASSSPAGGPGNTIYF,TGTGCCAGTAGTTCCCCCGCAGGGGGCCCTGGAAACACCATATATTTT
TRBV11-2,TRBJ2-1,.,TRBD2,CASSLTTSGSLLFF,TGTGCCAGCAGCTTAACGACTAGCGGGAGTCTCCTGTTCTTC
TRBV7-9,TRBJ2-2,.,.,CASSLGETPNTGELFF,TGTGCCAGCAGCTTGGGAGAGACCCCGAACACCGGGGAGCTGTTTTTT
TRBV7-9,TRBJ1-1,.,.,CASSRRQIEAFF,TGTGCCAGCAGCCGTCGACAGATTGAAGCTTTCTTT
TRBV10-1,TRBJ1-2,.,.,CASRGRAGGRGYTF,TGCGCCAGCAGGGGAAGAGCAGGCGGGCGAGGCTACACCTTC
TRBV5-1,TRBJ1-2,once,TRBD1,CASSPRPGTGDNYGYTF,TGCGCCAGCAGCCCCCGACCCGGGACAGGGGATAACTATGGCTACACCTTC
TRBV7-9,TRBJ2-5,.,TRBD1,CASNFPGQGGQETQYF,TGTGCCAGCAATTTCCCGGGACAGGGGGGCCAAGAGACCCAGTACTTC
TRBV7-7,TRBJ2-3,.,TRBD2,CASSLAGAPTDTQYF,TGTGCCAGCAGCCTAGCGGGAGCCCCCACAGATACGCAGTATTTT
TRBV12-5,TRBJ2-7,.,TRBD1,CASGNPGQGIYEQYF,TGTGCTAGTGGAAATCCGGGACAGGGGATCTACGAGCAGTACTTC
TRBV7-3,TRBJ2-1,once,TRBD2,CASSPAGLANEQFF,TGTGCCAGCAGCCCCGCCGGACTAGCAAATGAGCAGTTCTTC
TRBV21-1,TRBJ2-1,.,.,CASSKVRDSHEQFF,TGTGCCAGCAGCAAAGTCCGGGATTCCCATGAGCAGTTCTTC
TRBV5-1,TRBJ2-1,.,.,CASSFTTGNEQFF,TGCGCCAGCAGCTTCACCACAGGCAATGAGCAGTTCTTC
TRBV18,TRBJ1-4,.,.,CASSHSQGRNEKLFF,TGTGCCAGCTCACATTCCCAGGGGCGGAATGAAAAACTGTTTTTT
TRBV19,TRBJ2-7,few,TRBD2,CASSIGGRAAYEQYF,TGTGCCAGTAGTATAGGCGGGAGGGCTGCCTACGAGCAGTACTTC
TRBV7-2,TRBJ1-3,.,.,CASSPDRGNTIYF,TGTGCCAGCAGCCCGGACAGAGGAAACACCATATATTTT
TRBV19,TRBJ1-1,once,.,CASNSDYLNTEAFF,TGTGCCAGTAACTCCGACTATTTGAACACTGAAGCTTTCTTT
TRBV2,TRBJ2-2,few,.,CASSETRNTGELFF,TGTGCCAGCAGTGAAACTAGAAACACCGGGGAGCTGTTTTTT
TRBV29-1,TRBJ1-5,.,.,CSVGDSLNNQPQHF,TGCAGCGTTGGAGACAGTCTCAACAATCAGCCCCAGCATTTT
TRBV5-1,TRBJ1-5,.,.,CASSAQSGQPQHF,TGCGCCAGCAGCGCCCAGTCGGGACAGCCCCAGCATTTT
TRBV5-4,TRBJ2-6,.,.,CASSDMSSGANVLTF,TGTGCCAGCAGCGACATGAGCTCTGGGGCCAACGTCCTGACTTTC
TRBV2,TRBJ1-2,few,TRBD1,CASSISVGQWIPNTYGYTF,TGTGCCAGCAGTATTTCTGTGGGACAGTGGATCCCAAATACTTATGGCTACACCTTC
TRBV18,TRBJ2-2,.,.,CASSPTGTTGELFF,TGTGCCAGCTCACCAACAGGGACCACCGGGGAGCTGTTTTTT
TRBV6-5,TRBJ2-1,.,TRBD2,CANSEGLAGVEQFF,TGTGCCAACTCCGAGGGGCTAGCGGGGGTGGAGCAGTTCTTC
TRBV11-2,TRBJ2-7,few,TRBD1,CASSYGQEYEQYF,TGTGCCAGCAGCTACGGACAGGAATACGAGCAGTACTTC
TRBV6-5,TRBJ1-6,.,.,CASRRGHGSPLHF,TGTGCCAGCCGGCGGGGGCATGGGTCACCCCTCCACTTT
TRBV6-5,TRBJ1-5,.,.,CASTTGDQPQHF,TGTGCCAGTACTACCGGGGATCAGCCCCAGCATTTT
TRBV5-1,TRBJ1-1,.,TRBD1,CASSYGQGNTEAFF,TGCGCCAGCAGCTACGGACAGGGGAACACTGAAGCTTTCTTT
TRBV12-5,TRBJ2-4,.,.,CASAQGVIQYF,TGTGCTAGTGCTCAGGGCGTCATTCAGTACTTC
TRBV30,TRBJ1-1,.,.,CAWSVLKVRTEAFF,TGTGCCTGGAGTGTACTCAAGGTGAGGACTGAAGCTTTCTTT